One and the same sample provided the 5 T cell receptor beta chains below, sequenced in a study of T cell repertoires in cytomegalovirus infection. TCRdb re-called the reads through MiXCR, storing one row per CDR3 protein. The data contain approximately 70,000 distinct CDR3 sequences, around 3.8% of them singletons. Sequenced material: PBMCs. Source of these receptors: a human donor in good health (CMV status not recorded). Some clones in this sample may be carry-over from other donors' samples.

This clonotype has ten or more counts. This chain links TRBV7-2 with TRBJ2-7; weak D call: TRBD1 (5 bases). The CDR3 covers 12 residues. V lost 5 bases and J lost 5, with 10 bases in between. Germline V gives CDR1 SGHTA, CDR2 FQGNSA. This CDR3 is CASSPGLHEQYF. The CDR3 DNA reads as TGTGCCAGCAGCCCAGGGTTGCACGAGCAGTACTTC.

This clonotype was recorded many times. The V call is TRBV7-6, the J call TRBJ2-5, with D unresolved. The germline V and J ends were trimmed by 2 bases and 2 bases, with 15 bases remaining between them. Germline lookup yields CDR1 SGHVS and CDR2 FNYEAQ. The CDR3 contains 16 residues. The CDR3 coding sequence is TGTGCCAGCAGCTTATTGGCATTGTCACGTCAAGAGACCCAGTACTTC. Its translation: CASSLLALSRQETQYF. Together with reference TRBV7-6 and TRBJ2-5, the CDR3 gives the full variable domain: GAGVSQSPRYKVTKRGQDVALRCDPISGHVSLYWYRQALGQGPEFLTYFNYEAQQDKSGLPNDRFSAERPEGSISTLTIQRTEQRDSAMYRCASSLLALSRQETQYFGPGTRLLVL.

This clonotype has at least ten counts. J is TRBJ2-3 and V is TRBV7-2; D may be TRBD2 (6 bases). Trimming took off 5 bases at V and 5 bases at J, with 20 bases between the two ends. The germline gives CDR1 SGHTA, CDR2 FQGNSA. The CDR3 has 16 residues. The CDR3 DNA is TGTGCCAGCAGCGTAATACTAGCCCCGGGGAAAGATACGCAGTATTTT. Its translation: CASSVILAPGKDTQYF.

In its sample, this clonotype was seen many times. The chain joins TRBV7-2 to TRBJ1-1; D possibly corresponds to TRBD1 (6 bases). The CDR3 is 12 amino acids. Germline V gene sequence: CDR1 SGHTA, CDR2 FQGNSA. Trimming left V 5 bases short and J 6 bases short, with 10 bases between. The CDR3 reads CASSGTGSEAFF. CDR3 bases: TGTGCCAGCAGCGGAACAGGGTCTGAAGCTTTCTTT. The full variable domain, completed using reference TRBV7-2 and TRBJ1-1, is GAGVSQSPSNKVTEKGKDVELRCDPISGHTALYWYRQSLGQGLEFLIYFQGNSAPDKSGLPSDRFSAERTGGSVSTLTIQRTQQEDSAVYLCASSGTGSEAFFGQGTRLTVV.

This clonotype has ten or more counts. The V gene is TRBV7-2, the J gene TRBJ2-7; 7 positions agree with TRBD1. The germline V gene has CDR1 SGHTA and CDR2 FQGNSA. With V trimmed by 7 bases and J by 0 bases, 9 bases remained unmatched. The CDR3 covers 15 residues. The chain's CDR3 is CASTLTGQNSYEQYF. The CDR3 DNA follows: TGTGCCAGCACCCTAACGGGACAGAACTCCTACGAGCAGTACTTC.